Listed below are T cell receptor beta chains from one sample, sequenced in a study of T-cell reconstitution after alpha-beta-depleted transplantation in children. MiXCR was run by TCRdb on the PCR reads, yielding one entry per CDR3 protein. The sample includes some 640,000 distinct CDR3 sequences, 16% of them seen just once. The sequencing used PBMCs from the stem cell graft donor, collected from the stem cell graft. These receptors all come from a human donor who donated a stem cell graft to a child with acute myeloid leukemia. Each CDR3 is given with its conserved first and last residue. Fields, in order: clone size, V gene, CDR3 protein. A row's size may be missing; if present it is once, few, many or a size class.

abundance: many; v_gene: TRBV24-1; CDR3aa: CATSDPQTYQPQHF
abundance: many; v_gene: TRBV7-2; CDR3aa: CASSSNTGQSYEQYF
abundance: many; v_gene: TRBV12-3/TRBV12-4; CDR3aa: CASSLRTVLYNEQFF
abundance: many; v_gene: TRBV29-1; CDR3aa: CSVQAGGDTQYF
abundance: NA; v_gene: TRBV6-1; CDR3aa: CASSEAGAGIRNEQFF
abundance: NA; v_gene: TRBV28; CDR3aa: CASSLLRDTEAFF
abundance: NA; v_gene: TRBV24-1; CDR3aa: CATSDPRTDEQFF
abundance: NA; v_gene: TRBV7-2; CDR3aa: CASTSSLGLGYTF
abundance: NA; v_gene: TRBV9; CDR3aa: CASSVKTGTVSSATDTQYF
abundance: NA; v_gene: TRBV5-5; CDR3aa: CAISLAVITGELFF
abundance: few; v_gene: TRBV11-2; CDR3aa: CASSLEQGAGNEQFF
abundance: few; v_gene: TRBV20-1; CDR3aa: CSAREVWGTEAFF
abundance: few; v_gene: TRBV12-3/TRBV12-4; CDR3aa: CASRAGLYSYNEQFF
abundance: few; v_gene: TRBV7-8; CDR3aa: CASSLVAWNTGELFF
abundance: NA; v_gene: TRBV28; CDR3aa: CASLRDRGNQPQHF
abundance: NA; v_gene: TRBV6-2/TRBV6-3; CDR3aa: CASTRGGQGAYEQYF
abundance: many; v_gene: TRBV20-1; CDR3aa: CSARGHGGPGEQYF
abundance: NA; v_gene: TRBV20-1; CDR3aa: CSAGNQAGNYGYTF
abundance: NA; v_gene: TRBV19; CDR3aa: CASRSTGFGTEAFF
abundance: many; v_gene: TRBV7-6; CDR3aa: CASSLARMDTQYF
abundance: few; v_gene: TRBV7-2; CDR3aa: CASSHRAKTYEQYF
abundance: few; v_gene: TRBV11-2; CDR3aa: CASSPYGNEQFF
abundance: few; v_gene: TRBV11-2; CDR3aa: CASSPYRGLAGTNEQFF
abundance: NA; v_gene: TRBV7-9; CDR3aa: CASSATLDTGELFF
abundance: few; v_gene: TRBV12-3/TRBV12-4; CDR3aa: CASSSSRAQGTEAFF
abundance: few; v_gene: TRBV12-3/TRBV12-4; CDR3aa: CASSLDGANGAGELFF
abundance: many; v_gene: TRBV7-2; CDR3aa: CASKYAGGAGTEAFF
abundance: NA; v_gene: TRBV20-1; CDR3aa: CSARFGGPNYGYTF
abundance: many; v_gene: TRBV12-3/TRBV12-4; CDR3aa: CASGDGFYQPQHF
abundance: few; v_gene: TRBV7-2; CDR3aa: CASSSPQQETQYF
abundance: many; v_gene: TRBV10-3; CDR3aa: CAISDSGQVHQPQHF
abundance: NA; v_gene: TRBV7-2; CDR3aa: CASSLARDTAYEQYF
abundance: many; v_gene: TRBV6-1; CDR3aa: CASRASRGTNVLTF
abundance: NA; v_gene: TRBV25-1; CDR3aa: CASSGQGTEKNIQYF
abundance: many; v_gene: TRBV6-5; CDR3aa: CASSSRGTGSQEQYF
abundance: NA; v_gene: TRBV29-1; CDR3aa: CSERQGGSADTQYF
abundance: many; v_gene: TRBV12-3/TRBV12-4; CDR3aa: CASSFRAATNEKLFF
abundance: many; v_gene: TRBV20-1; CDR3aa: CSARVSESGNTIYF
abundance: many; v_gene: TRBV5-6; CDR3aa: CASSLDTGRRGNTIYF
abundance: many; v_gene: TRBV20-1; CDR3aa: CSARTVNTGELFF
abundance: many; v_gene: TRBV10-3; CDR3aa: CAISESRGREDGYTF
abundance: few; v_gene: TRBV12-3/TRBV12-4; CDR3aa: CASSLSRGLDVRETQYF
abundance: many; v_gene: TRBV5-1; CDR3aa: CASSLGTTYEQYF
abundance: NA; v_gene: TRBV6-1; CDR3aa: CASSPETGSNQPQHF
abundance: few; v_gene: TRBV20-1; CDR3aa: CSAIGTNTDTQYF
abundance: many; v_gene: TRBV10-3; CDR3aa: CAISESRDTQETQYF
abundance: many; v_gene: TRBV5-1; CDR3aa: CASSLSASYEQYF